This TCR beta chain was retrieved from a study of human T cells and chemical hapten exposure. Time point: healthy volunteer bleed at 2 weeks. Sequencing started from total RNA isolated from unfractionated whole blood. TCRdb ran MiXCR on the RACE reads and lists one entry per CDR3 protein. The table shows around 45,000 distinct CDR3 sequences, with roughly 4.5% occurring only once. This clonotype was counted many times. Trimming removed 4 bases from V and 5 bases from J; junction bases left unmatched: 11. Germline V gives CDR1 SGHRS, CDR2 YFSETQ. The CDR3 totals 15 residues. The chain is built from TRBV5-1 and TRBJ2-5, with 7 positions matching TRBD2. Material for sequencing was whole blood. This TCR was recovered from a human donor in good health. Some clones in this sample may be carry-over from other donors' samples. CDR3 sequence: CASSRSSGEGETQYF. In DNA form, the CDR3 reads TGCGCCAGCAGCAGATCTAGCGGAGAGGGGGAGACCCAGTACTTC.